The 10 T cell receptor beta chains listed next were all sequenced from one sample in a study of T cells in Graves' hyperthyroidism and ophthalmopathy. From RNA transcripts, TCR beta CDR3 regions were amplified. The HTBI set primed first-round TCR CDR3 RT-PCR. TCRdb passed the multiplex PCR reads through MiXCR, listing each CDR3 protein once. This table holds more than 450,000 distinct CDR3 sequences, about 20% found once. The sample comprised blood. These TCRs come from a man in his forties or fifties with Graves' ophthalmopathy.

In DNA, the CDR3 is TGTGCCAGCAGCTTGTTTGGACGGTTGGACGAGCAGTACTTC. As protein: CASSLFGRLDEQYF. This sequence joins TRBV7-2 and TRBJ2-7; D gene uncertain. The CDR3 runs to 14 residues. Trimming left V 3 bases short and J 5 bases short, with 14 bases between. CDR1 is SGHTA, CDR2 FQGNSA, per germline.

This clonotype was counted ten times or more. The rearrangement joins TRBV6-6 to TRBJ2-1, with D maybe TRBD2 (5 bases). The CDR3 has 17 amino acids. Germline V lookup: CDR1 MNHNY, CDR2 SVGAGI (reference sequence). The V and J ends lost 2 bases and 8 bases respectively, with 22 bases between them. CDR3 coding DNA: TGTGCCAGCAGTTACCTCGTTCGGCTAGCTCGAGACTATGAGCAGTTCTTC. This sequence encodes CASSYLVRLARDYEQFF.

In this sample, this clonotype turned up a few times. The rearrangement links TRBV12-3 or TRBV12-4 to TRBJ2-7, with 9 bases identical to TRBD1. This CDR3 region has 16 residues. V shed 4 bases and J 1 base; nucleotides not matched to a gene: 8. In DNA form, the CDR3 reads TGTGCCAGCAGTTCCAAGGACAGGGGTGGGTCCTACGAGCAGTACTTC. Amino acid sequence: CASSSKDRGGSYEQYF.

V is TRBV9 and J is TRBJ1-1; D gene ambiguous. Germline values: CDR1 SGDLS, CDR2 YYNGEE. The CDR3 is 14 amino acids. The V end was cut by 3 bases, the J end by 0 bases, with 9 bases between. CDR3 coding DNA: TGTGCCAGCAGCGCGAAGGGAATGAACACTGAAGCTTTCTTT. This encodes CASSAKGMNTEAFF.

The chain is built from TRBV10-3 and TRBJ1-1; D not resolved. Germline lookup yields CDR1 ENHRY and CDR2 SYGVKD. The ends were cut back, 4 bases at V and 1 base at J, with 16 bases in the middle. This CDR3 comprises 16 residues. This CDR3 reads CAISGGSLQGNTEAFF. The CDR3 nucleotides read TGTGCCATCAGTGGGGGAAGCTTACAAGGGAACACTGAAGCTTTCTTT.

A remark on this clonotype: Sequence at one end of the junction differs from germline and may be a read error. This rearrangement joins TRBV7-2 to TRBJ1-2, with D perhaps TRBD1 (5 bases). In germline, CDR1 is SGHTA, CDR2 FQGNSA. The length of the CDR3 is 12 residues. CDR3 region: CASSSQGGGCTF. CDR3 nucleotides: TGTGCCAGCAGCTCTCAGGGTGGTGGCTGCACCTTC.

The table lists this clonotype with a few counts. The chain combines TRBV19 with TRBJ2-7, with D perhaps matching TRBD2 (7 bases). Trimming stripped 3 bases from V and 3 bases from J, with 15 bases between. CDR1 LNHDA and CDR2 SQIVND come from the germline V gene (reference sequence). This CDR3 is 15 amino acids long. CDR3 DNA sequence: TGTGCCAGTAGTATTGACGGGGGGCCCTTCTACGAGCAGTACTTC. This codes for CASSIDGGPFYEQYF.

The chain carries TRBV28 and TRBJ1-5, with TRBD1 identical over 11 bases. Per the germline V gene, CDR1 is MDHEN and CDR2 is SYDVKM. The CDR3 spans 17 residues. Unmatched junction bases numbered 9, after V lost 3 bases and J lost 5 bases. The CDR3 nucleotides are TGTGCCAGCAGTTTCTACACCTGGACAGGGGGCTATCAGCCCCAGCATTTT. As protein: CASSFYTWTGGYQPQHF.

The chain recombines TRBV20-1 with TRBJ2-5, with 9 bases that match TRBD2. The CDR3 totals 18 residues. The trim removed 3 bases at V and 3 bases at J, leaving 17 bases unmatched. CDR1 and CDR2 from the germline V gene are DFQATT and SNEGSKA (reference sequence). In nucleotides, the CDR3 is TGCAGTGCTAGGACGCGGCGGGAGGGTCCCAATGAAGAAGAGACCCAGTACTTC. Its translation is CSARTRREGPNEEETQYF.

The rearrangement uses TRBV7-9 and TRBJ2-2; D is perhaps TRBD1 or TRBD2 (5 bases each). Germline V CDR1 and CDR2: SEHNR, FQNEAQ (reference sequence). Trimming removed 5 bases from V and 6 bases from J, with 22 bases in between. The CDR3 is made up of 17 amino acids. CDR3 nucleotides: TGTGCCAGCAGCCGATCCTGGGGGATAGGAGGCGCCGGGGAGCTGTTTTTT. Protein sequence: CASSRSWGIGGAGELFF.